The entry below describes one TCR beta chain. Its specificity is unknown. These data are taken from a study of radiotherapy plus CTLA-4 blockade in lung cancer. Study details: Objective responses were documented in 15% to 20% of patients, with disease control in about 28%. The study's findings and limits: Peripheral blood showed expansion of tumor-derived TCR clones after radiotherapy and ipilimumab. Strongest reported response predictors: early blood clone changes and post-radiation interferon-beta.

Only in-frame clones appear in the TCRdb table, and some are missing; sequencing was by immunoSEQ multiplex PCR. The table lists some 15,000 clones, roughly 72% of them singletons. The TCR comes from a human donor with non-small cell lung cancer whose response to radiotherapy plus ipilimumab could not be evaluated. The sample in question was peripheral blood, obtained from a patient treated with radiotherapy plus ipilimumab.

The DNA for the CDR3 is TGTGCCAGCAGCTCTTCCGAGGGTTCTACTGAAGCTTTCTTT. Protein product: CASSSSEGSTEAFF. This chain uses TRBV7-8 with TRBJ1-1; D gene uncertain. CDR3 length equals 14 residues. V was shortened by 4 bases and J by 5 bases, with 14 bases between the two germline ends. Germline V lookup: CDR1 SGHVS, CDR2 FQNEAQ.